This T cell receptor beta chain was observed in a study of CD8+ T cells in alopecia areata. Extracted RNA was reverse transcribed into cDNA, the sequencing template. Sequencing was performed with immunoSEQ multiplex PCR; in TCRdb, only in-frame clones are kept and a portion is missing. The repertoire holds some 8,000 clones, less than 70% seen once, with roughly 13% in the top ten. Study observations and caveats: Sequences from scalp samples also cover resident alphabeta T cells of normal skin. Especially in alopecia totalis/universalis, lesional scalp showed greater clonality than normal scalp did.

Collection of lesional scalp punch biopsies and peripheral blood was performed in alopecia areata patients. In regard to this clone: Its antigen is not known.

The CDR3 spans 14 residues. Trimming removed 2 bases at V and 6 bases at J, with 11 bases between. Germline V gene sequence: CDR1 MNHEY, CDR2 SVGAGI. The chain joins TRBV6-5 to TRBJ2-1, with D maybe TRBD2 (5 bases). The sample was skin, taken at week 0. This sequence originates from a human donor with alopecia areata. DNA of the CDR3: TGTGCCAGCAGTTACACACGGGAAGGCAATGAGCAGTTCTTC. It yields the protein CASSYTREGNEQFF.